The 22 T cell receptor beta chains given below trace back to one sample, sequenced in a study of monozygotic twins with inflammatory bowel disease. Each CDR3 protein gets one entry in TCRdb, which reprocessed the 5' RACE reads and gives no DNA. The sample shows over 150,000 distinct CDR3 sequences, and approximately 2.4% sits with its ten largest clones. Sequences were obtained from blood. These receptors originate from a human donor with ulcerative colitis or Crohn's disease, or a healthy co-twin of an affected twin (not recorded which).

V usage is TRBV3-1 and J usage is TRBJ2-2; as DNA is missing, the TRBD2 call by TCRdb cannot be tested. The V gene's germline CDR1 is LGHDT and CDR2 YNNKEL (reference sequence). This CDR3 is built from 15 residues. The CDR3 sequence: CASSQGAGNTGELFF.

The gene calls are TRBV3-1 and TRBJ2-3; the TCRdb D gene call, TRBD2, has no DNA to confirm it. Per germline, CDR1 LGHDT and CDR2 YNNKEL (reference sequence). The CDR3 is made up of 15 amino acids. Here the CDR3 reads CASSPGLAGVDTQYF.

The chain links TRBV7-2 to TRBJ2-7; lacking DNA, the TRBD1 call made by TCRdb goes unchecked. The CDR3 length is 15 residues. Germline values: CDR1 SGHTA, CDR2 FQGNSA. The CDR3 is CASSLDSGSVYEQYF.

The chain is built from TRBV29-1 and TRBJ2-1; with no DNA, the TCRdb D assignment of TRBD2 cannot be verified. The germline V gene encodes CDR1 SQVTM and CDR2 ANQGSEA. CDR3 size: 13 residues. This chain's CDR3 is CSDRLAGEGRQFF.

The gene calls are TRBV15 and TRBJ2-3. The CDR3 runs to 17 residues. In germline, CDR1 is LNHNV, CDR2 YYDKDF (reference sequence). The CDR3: CATSSGPGPTFTDTQYF. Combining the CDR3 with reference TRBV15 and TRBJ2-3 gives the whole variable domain DAMVIQNPRYQVTQFGKPVTLSCSQTLNHNVMYWYQQKSSQAPKLLFHYYDKDFNNEADTPDNFQSRRPNTSFCFLDIRSPGLGDTAMYLCATSSGPGPTFTDTQYFGPGTRLTVL.

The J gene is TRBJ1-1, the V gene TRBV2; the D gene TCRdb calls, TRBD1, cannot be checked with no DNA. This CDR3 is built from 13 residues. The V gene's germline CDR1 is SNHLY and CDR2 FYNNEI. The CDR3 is CASTRDSNTEAFF.

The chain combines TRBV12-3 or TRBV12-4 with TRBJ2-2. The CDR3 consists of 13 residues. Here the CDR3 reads CASTFWGTGELFF.

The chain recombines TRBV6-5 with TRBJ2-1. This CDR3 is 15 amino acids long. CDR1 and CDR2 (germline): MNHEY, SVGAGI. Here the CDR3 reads CASSYSAYSYNEQFF.

The CDR3 protein is CASSLVTSGVNSYNEQFF. J is TRBJ2-1 and V is TRBV5-6; TCRdb outputs TRBD2, but without DNA this stays unchecked. CDR1 and CDR2 from the germline V gene are SGHDT and YYEEEE. The CDR3 consists of 18 residues.

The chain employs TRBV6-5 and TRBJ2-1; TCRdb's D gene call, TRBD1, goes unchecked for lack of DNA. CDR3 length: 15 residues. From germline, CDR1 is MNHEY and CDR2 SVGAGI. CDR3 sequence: CASSYLGQGNNEQFF.

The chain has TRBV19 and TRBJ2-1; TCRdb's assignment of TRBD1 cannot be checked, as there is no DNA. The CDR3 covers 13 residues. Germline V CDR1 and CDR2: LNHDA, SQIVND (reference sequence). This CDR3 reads CASSWTGTNEQFF.

The chain's CDR3 is CASKTDSGNTIYF. The gene calls are TRBV19 and TRBJ1-3. Germline CDR1 LNHDA, CDR2 SQIVND (reference sequence). The CDR3 totals 13 residues.

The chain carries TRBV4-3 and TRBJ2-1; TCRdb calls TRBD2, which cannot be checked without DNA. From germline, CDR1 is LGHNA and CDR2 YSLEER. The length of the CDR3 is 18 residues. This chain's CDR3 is CASSQYLGTSGAYNEQFF.

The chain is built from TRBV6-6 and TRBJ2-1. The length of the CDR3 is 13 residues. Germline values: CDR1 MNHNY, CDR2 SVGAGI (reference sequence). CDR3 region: CASRPDDYNEQFF.

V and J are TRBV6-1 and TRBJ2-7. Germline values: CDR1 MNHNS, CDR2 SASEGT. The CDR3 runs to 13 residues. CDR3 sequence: CASSEGGSYEQYF.

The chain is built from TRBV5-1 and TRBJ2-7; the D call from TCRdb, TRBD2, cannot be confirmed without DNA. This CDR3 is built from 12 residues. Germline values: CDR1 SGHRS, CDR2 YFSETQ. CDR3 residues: CASSASLNEQYF.

The CDR3 loop is CASSDSLAGYNEQFF. The chain has TRBV6-4 and TRBJ2-1; TCRdb proposes TRBD2, but this gene call is untestable without DNA. The CDR3 sequence is 15 residues long. Looked up from germline, CDR1 is MRHNA and CDR2 is SNTAGT.

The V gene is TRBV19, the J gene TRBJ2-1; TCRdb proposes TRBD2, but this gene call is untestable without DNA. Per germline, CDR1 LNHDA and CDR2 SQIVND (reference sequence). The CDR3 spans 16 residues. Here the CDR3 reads CASTGTSGGVHNEQFF.

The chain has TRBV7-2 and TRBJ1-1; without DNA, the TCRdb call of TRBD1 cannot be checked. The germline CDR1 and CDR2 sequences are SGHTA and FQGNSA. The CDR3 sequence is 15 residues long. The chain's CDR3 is CASSLFGDLNTEAFF.

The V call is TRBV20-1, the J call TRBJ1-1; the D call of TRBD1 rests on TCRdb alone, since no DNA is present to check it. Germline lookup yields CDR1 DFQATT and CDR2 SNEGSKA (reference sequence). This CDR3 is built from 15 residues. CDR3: CSASTGGRMDTEAFF.

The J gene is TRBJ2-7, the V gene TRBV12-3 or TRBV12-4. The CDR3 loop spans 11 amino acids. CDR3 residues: CATSSSYEQYF.

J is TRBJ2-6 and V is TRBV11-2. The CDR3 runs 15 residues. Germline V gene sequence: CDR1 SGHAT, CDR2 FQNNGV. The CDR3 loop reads CASRLTLAGANVLTF.